Below are 22 T cell receptor beta chains sequenced from a single sample in a study of breast tumors, draining lymph nodes, adjacent tissues. TCRdb used MiXCR to reprocess the multiplex PCR reads, holding one entry per CDR3 protein. Among fewer than 25,000 distinct CDR3 sequences listed, around three fifths were seen once. The specimen was tumor-adjacent breast tissue. The source of these receptors is a female donor with breast cancer. Some clones in this sample may be carry-over from other donors' samples.

V gene TRBV20-1 combines with J gene TRBJ1-3; D gene uncertain. The CDR3 contains 11 residues. With 3 bases removed from V and 4 bases from J, the gap between germline ends came to 4 bases. Germline CDR1 and CDR2: DFQATT and SNEGSKA (reference sequence). The DNA of the CDR3 is TGCAGTGCTAGTTACGGAAACACCATATATTTT. Translation: CSASYGNTIYF.

V gene TRBV12-3 or TRBV12-4 combines with J gene TRBJ1-2, with D perhaps TRBD1 (6 bases). The CDR3 length is 13 residues. V dropped 7 bases and J dropped 8 bases, with 17 bases sitting between them. CDR3 nucleotide sequence: TGTGCCAGCACCGACACAGGGTTGGGAGGCTACACCTTC. Its protein product is CASTDTGLGGYTF.

The sample holds many counts of this clonotype. The gene calls are TRBV28 and TRBJ2-5; maybe TRBD2 (6 bases). Trimming removed 5 bases at V and 2 bases at J, with 18 bases between. Germline V gene lookup returns CDR1 MDHEN and CDR2 SYDVKM. The CDR3 totals 16 residues. CDR3 sequence (DNA): TGTGCCAGCAGTCTCGCGGGGTACAGAGAACAAGAGACCCAGTACTTC. It yields the protein CASSLAGYREQETQYF.

The chain joins TRBV6-6 to TRBJ1-3, with D maybe TRBD1 (5 bases). Per the germline V gene, CDR1 is MNHNY and CDR2 is SVGAGI (reference sequence). The length of the CDR3 is 14 residues. V gave up 2 bases and J gave up 8 bases, with 13 bases separating them. Here the CDR3 reads CASSYPLGGDTIYF. The CDR3 region has the DNA TGTGCCAGCAGTTACCCCCTGGGGGGAGACACCATATATTTT.

This clonotype showed up many times. A read error is possible here, since a much larger clone lies one base away. The chain carries TRBV6-1 and TRBJ2-3, with 13 bases matching TRBD2. There are 16 residues in the CDR3. CDR1 and CDR2 (germline): MNHNS, SASEGT. V was pared by 5 bases and J by 0 bases, with 2 bases of the junction left unmatched. This CDR3 reads CASSPLAGGSTDTQYF. The CDR3 DNA is TGTGCCAGCAGTCCACTAGCGGGGGGGAGCACAGATACGCAGTATTTT.

V gene TRBV20-1 combines with J gene TRBJ2-1; the D gene is possibly TRBD1 (5 bases). V lost 1 base, J lost 10 bases, and 8 bases lay in between. There are 11 residues in the CDR3. Germline V lookup: CDR1 DFQATT, CDR2 SNEGSKA (reference sequence). CDR3: CSARGNREQFF. The CDR3 DNA reads TGCAGTGCTAGAGGTAACAGGGAGCAGTTCTTC.

This clonotype was seen at least ten times. This chain links TRBV30 with TRBJ1-2; 7 nucleotides agree with TRBD1. CDR3 length: 13 residues. With V trimmed by 5 bases and J by 6 bases, 9 bases remained unmatched. CDR1 is GTSNPN and CDR2 is SVGIG in the germline V gene (reference sequence). Here the CDR3 reads CAWLEKGADGYTF. The CDR3, as DNA: TGTGCCTGGCTAGAAAAGGGGGCTGATGGCTACACCTTC.

The rearrangement joins TRBV9 to TRBJ2-5; TRBD2 matches 9 bases. The CDR3 covers 15 residues. V shed 1 base, J shed 2 bases, and the junction held 3 bases outside the gene matches. Germline V gene lookup returns CDR1 SGDLS and CDR2 YYNGEE. The CDR3 reads CASSVLAGIQETQYF. As DNA, the CDR3 is TGTGCCAGCAGCGTACTAGCGGGAATACAAGAGACCCAGTACTTC.

The rearrangement joins TRBV29-1 to TRBJ2-7; the D gene is possibly TRBD1 (5 bases). CDR3 length: 14 amino acids. Germline V CDR1 and CDR2: SQVTM, ANQGSEA. V shed 4 bases and J shed 3 bases, with 16 bases lying between them. The CDR3, as DNA: TGCAGCGTTGTTTACTACTTAGGGGTCTACGAGCAGTACTTC. It yields the protein CSVVYYLGVYEQYF.

The rearrangement links TRBV9 to TRBJ2-7; TRBD1 agrees at 11 bases. Germline trimming cut 1 base from V and 0 bases from J; bases unmatched to any gene: 6. The CDR3 length is 17 residues. The germline V gene has CDR1 SGDLS and CDR2 YYNGEE. CDR3 coding DNA: TGTGCCAGCAGCGTACTAGGGACAGGGGGATCCTCCTACGAGCAGTACTTC. Its translation: CASSVLGTGGSSYEQYF. The entire variable domain, with the rest obtained from reference TRBV9 and TRBJ2-7, is as follows: DSGVTQTPKHLITATGQRVTLRCSPRSGDLSVYWYQQSLDQGLQFLIQYYNGEERAKGNILERFSAQQFPDLHSELNLSSLELGDSALYFCASSVLGTGGSSYEQYFGPGTRLTVT.

This clonotype was seen many times. V is TRBV20-1 and J is TRBJ2-1; 10 bases map to TRBD2. CDR3 length equals 14 residues. The germline V gene encodes CDR1 DFQATT and CDR2 SNEGSKA (reference sequence). Trimming took 2 bases from V and 6 from J; bases not matched to a gene: 4. The CDR3 DNA is TGCAGTGCTAGACTAGCGGGGGAGTTCAATGAGCAGTTCTTC. Amino acids: CSARLAGEFNEQFF.

The sample holds a few counts of this clonotype. The CDR3 DNA is TGTGCCAGCAGCCCGACAGGGGGCAGCGACGAGCAGTACTTC. Translated: CASSPTGGSDEQYF. The chain recombines TRBV7-9 with TRBJ2-7; 10 bases line up with TRBD1. The length of the CDR3 is 14 residues. Germline CDR1 and CDR2: SEHNR and FQNEAQ (reference sequence). V lost 5 bases, J lost 5 bases, and 6 bases stayed unmatched.

This clonotype was counted many times. This chain links TRBV4-1 with TRBJ2-2; 7 positions match TRBD1. V shed 2 bases, J shed 0 bases, and the junction held 0 bases outside the gene matches. The CDR3 contains 15 residues. Per the germline V gene, CDR1 is MGHRA and CDR2 is YSYEKL. CDR3 sequence (DNA): TGCGCCAGCAGCCAACAGGGGGCGAACACCGGGGAGCTGTTTTTT. Protein sequence: CASSQQGANTGELFF.

The V call is TRBV7-2, the J call TRBJ1-2; D is ambiguous. With 8 bases removed from V and 3 bases from J, the gap between germline ends came to 19 bases. Per germline, CDR1 SGHTA and CDR2 FQGNSA. The CDR3 has 15 amino acids. The CDR3 DNA follows: TGTGCCAGCCAGTCCGATTGGAGTCCCTACTATGGCTACACCTTC. Residues: CASQSDWSPYYGYTF.

This rearrangement joins TRBV12-3 or TRBV12-4 to TRBJ2-3, with 13 bases lining up with TRBD2. The CDR3 consists of 16 residues. The V and J ends lost 6 bases and 2 bases, in that order; junction bases with no gene match: 5. CDR3 sequence: CASSVGLAGVTDTQYF. CDR3 DNA: TGTGCCAGCAGCGTCGGACTAGCGGGAGTCACAGATACGCAGTATTTT.

This clonotype was seen just once. The CDR3 sequence is CASSPRGLGSGNTIYF. The CDR3 region has the DNA TGTGCCAGCAGCCCACGGGGACTTGGCTCCGGAAACACCATATATTTT. The chain carries TRBV7-9 and TRBJ1-3, with a weak D call TRBD1 (5 bases). The germline V and J ends were trimmed by 5 bases and 4 bases, with 18 bases remaining between them. The CDR3 has 16 amino acids. Germline assignment: CDR1 SEHNR and CDR2 FQNEAQ (reference sequence). Using reference TRBV7-9 and TRBJ1-3 for the parts outside the CDR3, the full variable domain is DTGVSQNPRHKITKRGQNVTFRCDPISEHNRLYWYRQTLGQGPEFLTYFQNEAQLEKSRLLSDRFSAERPKGSFSTLEIQRTEQGDSAMYLCASSPRGLGSGNTIYFGEGSWLTVV.

This chain uses TRBV11-3 with TRBJ2-3, with TRBD2 matching over 7 bases. Trimming took 1 base from V and 2 from J; bases not matched to a gene: 6. Per the germline V gene, CDR1 is SGHNT and CDR2 is YENEEA. The CDR3 sequence is 16 residues long. CDR3 region: CASSLAASGATDTQYF. The CDR3 nucleotides read TGTGCCAGCAGCTTAGCAGCCAGCGGGGCCACAGATACGCAGTATTTT.

The chain links TRBV29-1 to TRBJ1-2; 8 bases align to TRBD1. This CDR3 is built from 12 residues. V lost 7 bases and J lost 6; bases outside the gene matches: 7. In germline, CDR1 is SQVTM, CDR2 ANQGSEA. The CDR3 reads CSARTGKHGYTF. Here the CDR3 DNA reads TGCAGCGCCCGGACAGGGAAACATGGCTACACCTTC.

The chain joins TRBV9 to TRBJ2-1; D gene unclear. This CDR3 has 16 residues. The V gene's germline CDR1 is SGDLS and CDR2 YYNGEE. V was clipped by 0 bases and J by 4 bases, with 14 bases between them. The CDR3 DNA is TGTGCCAGCAGCGTAGGAGTTAAACCCCCGTACAATGAGCAGTTCTTC. It codes for CASSVGVKPPYNEQFF.

The chain employs TRBV7-9 and TRBJ2-3; D gene ambiguous. This CDR3 region has 15 residues. With 2 bases removed from V and 4 bases from J, the gap between germline ends came to 13 bases. Germline-derived CDR1 and CDR2 are SEHNR and FQNEAQ (reference sequence). CDR3 sequence (DNA): TGTGCCAGCAGCTTAACGGCCCGCCCCTCAGATACGCAGTATTTT. Its protein product is CASSLTARPSDTQYF.

In its sample, this clonotype is medium-sized. The chain has TRBV14 and TRBJ2-1, with TRBD1 matching over 11 bases. The CDR3 consists of 15 residues. CDR1 SGHDN and CDR2 FVKESK come from the germline V gene. Germline trimming cut 6 bases from V and 7 bases from J; bases unmatched to any gene: 8. The CDR3 nucleotides read TGTGCCAGCAGAGATACCGGGACAGGGGGGAATGAGCAGTTCTTC. This translates into CASRDTGTGGNEQFF.

V and J are TRBV19 and TRBJ1-2, with 7 positions matching TRBD1. This CDR3 comprises 15 residues. Germline-derived CDR1 and CDR2 are LNHDA and SQIVND (reference sequence). V shed 3 bases, J shed 7 bases, and the junction held 11 bases outside the gene matches. CDR3 sequence reads: CASSMTTGRGSGYTF. In DNA, the CDR3 is TGTGCCAGTAGTATGACAACGGGCAGGGGGTCTGGCTACACCTTC. Full variable domain (rest looked up from reference TRBV19 and TRBJ1-2): DGGITQSPKYLFRKEGQNVTLSCEQNLNHDAMYWYRQDPGQGLRLIYYSQIVNDFQKGDIAEGYSVSREKKESFPLTVTSAQKNPTAFYLCASSMTTGRGSGYTFGSGTRLTVV.